This T cell receptor beta chain comes out of a study of blood T cell repertoires in COVID-19. At the level of the study: Material from acute and convalescent COVID-19 was sourced from the United States, Italy and Spain. Sources were T cells, B-cell-depleted T cells, or PBMCs; the material itself was cDNA or gDNA.

Trimming shortened V by 2 bases and J by 0 bases, and 20 bases separated the two germline ends. This CDR3 contains 18 residues. Per the germline V gene, CDR1 is LGHNA and CDR2 is YSLEER. In the original processing: Quantification of nucleated cells was approximated via reference gene primer amplification. Assay: immunoSEQ multiplex PCR; the TCRdb copy retains only in-frame clones and omits some. D and trimming were read from the DNA, whereas the V and J calls and clone size are those reported in that table. The profile shows 70,000 or so clones, 90% of them singletons. Sequenced sample: peripheral blood. The chain has TRBV4-3 and TRBJ2-7, with a tentative D call TRBD2 (9 bases). The source is a human donor in a cohort sampled during active COVID-19. The CDR3 DNA reads as TGCGCCAGCAGCCAAAGGCAGGGGGCTAGCGGGGACTCCTACGAGCAGTACTTC. It yields the protein CASSQRQGASGDSYEQYF.